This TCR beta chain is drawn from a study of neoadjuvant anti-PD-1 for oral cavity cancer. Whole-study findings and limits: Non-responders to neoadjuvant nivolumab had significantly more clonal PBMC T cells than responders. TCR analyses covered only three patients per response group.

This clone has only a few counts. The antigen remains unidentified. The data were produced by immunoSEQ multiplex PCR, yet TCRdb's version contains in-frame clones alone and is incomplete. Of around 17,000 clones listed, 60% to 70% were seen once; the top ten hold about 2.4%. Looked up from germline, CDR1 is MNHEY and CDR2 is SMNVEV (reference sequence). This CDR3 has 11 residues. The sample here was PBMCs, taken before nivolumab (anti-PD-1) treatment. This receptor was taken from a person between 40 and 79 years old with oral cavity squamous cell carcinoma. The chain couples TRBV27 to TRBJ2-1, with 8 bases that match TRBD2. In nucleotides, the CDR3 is TGTACCACCGGGACTAGGCATGAGCAGTTCTTC. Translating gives CTTGTRHEQFF.